This T cell receptor beta chain was recorded in a study of CD8 T cells in ankylosing spondylitis. V was pared by 8 bases and J by 3 bases, with 6 bases of the junction left unmatched. Germline V gene data show CDR1 as KGHSH and CDR2 as LQKENI. CDR3 size: 13 residues. TCRdb reprocessed the 5' RACE reads with MiXCR, giving one entry per CDR3 protein. The data show a few hundred thousand distinct CDR3 sequences, with around a tenth seen just once and roughly 9% held by the top ten. This clonotype showed up just a few times. This sequence originates from a female donor with ankylosing spondylitis or in good health (not recorded which). The V gene is TRBV18, the J gene TRBJ2-7, with TRBD1 matching 8 bases. Sequenced: blood, either unsorted or a sorted T cell fraction (not recorded which). Written as DNA, the CDR3 is TGTGCCAGCGCGCCCGGACAGGGCTACGAGCAGTACTTC. Amino acids: CASAPGQGYEQYF.